This T cell receptor (beta chain) stems from a study of blood T cell repertoires in COVID-19. In the study overall: Samples came from the United States, Italy and Spain, spanning acute and convalescent COVID-19.

This clone was observed a handful of times. After removal of 5 bases from V and 9 bases from J, the junction contained 2 bases not matched to a gene. The CDR3 runs 13 residues. The germline V gene has CDR1 MDHEN and CDR2 SYDVKM. Here immunoSEQ multiplex PCR was the method, and the copy in TCRdb shows in-frame clones only, minus some. The repertoire holds around 290,000 clones, with 65% to 90% as singletons. V gene TRBV28 combines with J gene TRBJ1-6, with 9 bases lining up with TRBD1. This TCR was recovered from a woman in her 70s with COVID-19, enrolled during active disease. What was sequenced was peripheral blood. CDR3 sequence reads: CASSTGGASPLHF. The DNA of the CDR3 is TGTGCCAGCAGTACAGGGGGCGCTTCACCCCTCCACTTT.